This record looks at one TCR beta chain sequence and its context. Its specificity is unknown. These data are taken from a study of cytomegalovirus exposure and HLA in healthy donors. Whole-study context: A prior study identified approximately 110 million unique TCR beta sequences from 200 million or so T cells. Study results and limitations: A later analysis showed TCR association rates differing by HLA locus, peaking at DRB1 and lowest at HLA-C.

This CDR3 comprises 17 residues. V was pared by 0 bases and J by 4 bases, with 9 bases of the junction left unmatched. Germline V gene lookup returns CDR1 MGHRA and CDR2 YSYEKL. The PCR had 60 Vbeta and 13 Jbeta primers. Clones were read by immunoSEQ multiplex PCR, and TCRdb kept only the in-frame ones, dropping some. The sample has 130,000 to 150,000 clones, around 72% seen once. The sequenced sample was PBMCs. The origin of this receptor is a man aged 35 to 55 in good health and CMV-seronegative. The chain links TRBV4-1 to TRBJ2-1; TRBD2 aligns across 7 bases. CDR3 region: CASSQEDGRIRYNEQFF. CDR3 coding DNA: TGCGCCAGCAGCCAAGAGGACGGGAGGATAAGGTACAATGAGCAGTTCTTC.